These 31 T cell receptor beta chains were sequenced from one sample in a study of shared clonotypes between healthy human individuals. Assay used: immunoSEQ multiplex PCR; TCRdb lists only in-frame clones, some missing. The profile shows a few million clones, around 94% of them singletons. Sample: naive CD4+ T cells sorted from blood. The sample's subset: CD45RA+ positively selected. The receptors derive from a young man in good health.

The chain has TRBV6-5 and TRBJ2-7; TRBD1 agrees at 8 bases. This CDR3 comprises 15 residues. The germline V gene encodes CDR1 MNHEY and CDR2 SVGAGI. Losses at the gene ends were 0 bases for V and 3 bases for J; bases not matched to a gene: 4. The CDR3 region is CASSYSFGQGYEQYF. The DNA for the CDR3 is TGTGCCAGCAGTTACTCTTTTGGACAGGGCTACGAGCAGTACTTC.

This chain uses TRBV5-3 with TRBJ2-1; maybe TRBD1 (5 bases). TRBV5-3 is treated as an ORF (open reading frame) with a function not yet certain. This CDR3 has 16 amino acids. Trimming took 6 bases from V and 7 from J, leaving 23 bases between them. DNA of the CDR3: TGTGCCAGAACTACCCCCCCAAGTCATCCAGGGAATGAGCAGTTCTTC. Translating it yields CARTTPPSHPGNEQFF.

CDR3 loop: CASTSRRGSSYEQYF. The DNA for the CDR3 is TGTGCCAGCACGTCGCGGCGGGGGAGCTCCTACGAGCAGTACTTC. This chain links TRBV6-6 with TRBJ2-7, with 7 positions matching TRBD2. Germline V CDR1 and CDR2: MNHNY, SVGAGI (reference sequence). With 7 bases clipped from V and 0 bases from J, the junction kept 9 bases outside the gene matches. The CDR3 is 15 amino acids.

The chain has TRBV5-1 and TRBJ1-1; a weak D match, TRBD1 (5 bases). The V and J ends lost 3 bases and 1 base respectively, with 10 bases between them. The germline V gene encodes CDR1 SGHRS and CDR2 YFSETQ. The CDR3 is 14 amino acids. The CDR3 coding sequence is TGCGCCAGCAGCTCGCGACAGAAGAACACTGAAGCTTTCTTT. Residues: CASSSRQKNTEAFF.

The J gene is TRBJ2-1, the V gene TRBV10-3, with D possibly matching TRBD1 (5 bases). The germline CDR1 and CDR2 sequences are ENHRY and SYGVKD. Trimming pared 5 bases from V and 4 bases from J, leaving 9 bases between. The CDR3 runs 13 residues. The CDR3 reads CAISYRPYNEQFF. CDR3 DNA sequence: TGTGCCATCAGTTACAGGCCGTACAATGAGCAGTTCTTC.

CDR3 nucleotides: TGCGCCAGCAGCCCCGGACAGGTTGCCCTGTGGGGCTACACCTTC. As protein: CASSPGQVALWGYTF. V usage is TRBV5-1 and J usage is TRBJ1-2; TRBD1 matches at 7 bases. The V segment lost 4 bases and the J segment 8 bases; nucleotides outside the gene matches: 14. This CDR3 region has 15 residues. CDR1 is SGHRS and CDR2 is YFSETQ in the germline V gene.

In regard to this clone: The sample contains more than one DNA sequence encoding this CDR3. V and J are TRBV2 and TRBJ2-7; possibly TRBD2 for D (6 bases). V shed 3 bases and J shed 2 bases, with 11 bases lying between them. The V gene's germline CDR1 is SNHLY and CDR2 FYNNEI. CDR3 length: 14 residues. The CDR3 here is CASSELRGTYEQYF. The CDR3 DNA follows: TGTGCCAGCAGTGAGCTCCGGGGGACCTACGAGCAGTACTTC.

In its sample, this clone was seen once. The V and J genes are TRBV19 and TRBJ1-1, with 8 bases fitting TRBD1. Germline lookup yields CDR1 LNHDA and CDR2 SQIVND (reference sequence). Trimming took 5 bases from V and 12 from J; bases not matched to a gene: 8. This CDR3 contains 12 residues. CDR3 DNA sequence: TGTGCCAGTAGTTTCCTACAGGGGGTGACTTTCTTT. Protein sequence: CASSFLQGVTFF. The variable domain in full, completed from reference TRBV19 and TRBJ1-1, reads DGGITQSPKYLFRKEGQNVTLSCEQNLNHDAMYWYRQDPGQGLRLIYYSQIVNDFQKGDIAEGYSVSREKKESFPLTVTSAQKNPTAFYLCASSFLQGVTFFGQGTRLTVV.

This clone was detected once. The J gene is TRBJ1-2, the V gene TRBV14; D unresolved. The germline CDR1 and CDR2 sequences are SGHDN and FVKESK. Trimming left V 2 bases short and J 9 bases short, with 13 bases between. CDR3 size: 13 residues. For the CDR3, the DNA is TGTGCCAGCAGCCAAACTGACCTGAGGAGCTACACCTTC. Encoded protein: CASSQTDLRSYTF.

The rearrangement links TRBV6-1 to TRBJ2-7; weak D call: TRBD2 (7 bases). Germline lookup yields CDR1 MNHNS and CDR2 SASEGT. The CDR3 loop spans 15 amino acids. The ends were cut back, 2 bases at V and 4 bases at J, with 15 bases in the middle. The CDR3 bases are TGTGCCAGCAGTGAACCGGCGGGGGCTCAGTACGAGCAGTACTTC. Translating it yields CASSEPAGAQYEQYF.

The rearrangement joins TRBV30 to TRBJ1-1; tentative D call: TRBD1 (5 bases). The V end lost 0 bases, the J end lost 5 bases, and 13 bases lay between the germline ends. CDR3 size: 14 residues. Germline V gene data show CDR1 as GTSNPN and CDR2 as SVGIG (reference sequence). CDR3 sequence: CAWSVAGIVTEAFF. DNA of the CDR3: TGTGCCTGGAGTGTCGCAGGGATTGTGACTGAAGCTTTCTTT.

This chain links TRBV30 with TRBJ2-6; no clear D. This CDR3 comprises 15 residues. Trimming cost V 0 bases and J 1 base, with 7 bases left between them. Germline values: CDR1 GTSNPN, CDR2 SVGIG (reference sequence). The CDR3 loop is CAWSVQLSGANVLTF. For the CDR3, the DNA is TGTGCCTGGAGTGTACAGCTGTCTGGGGCCAACGTCCTGACTTTC.

The V call is TRBV9, the J call TRBJ2-7, with 10 bases matching TRBD1. There are 14 residues in the CDR3. J was trimmed by 5 bases and V by 4 bases; bases with no gene match: 6. The germline V gene has CDR1 SGDLS and CDR2 YYNGEE. CDR3 sequence (DNA): TGTGCCAGCAGCCTAGGGGACAGGGGCCACGAGCAGTACTTC. Amino acids: CASSLGDRGHEQYF. Together with reference TRBV9 and TRBJ2-7, the CDR3 gives the full variable domain: DSGVTQTPKHLITATGQRVTLRCSPRSGDLSVYWYQQSLDQGLQFLIQYYNGEERAKGNILERFSAQQFPDLHSELNLSSLELGDSALYFCASSLGDRGHEQYFGPGTRLTVT.

As for this clone: Other DNA sequences in the same sample also yield this CDR3. V is TRBV18 and J is TRBJ2-5; D not certain. The CDR3 totals 12 residues. The germline V gene has CDR1 KGHSH and CDR2 LQKENI. Trimming removed 6 bases at V and 0 bases at J, with 5 bases between. The CDR3 sequence: CASSPYQETQYF. DNA for the CDR3: TGTGCCAGCTCCCCTTACCAAGAGACCCAGTACTTC.

The chain is built from TRBV5-1 and TRBJ2-5; 9 bases agree with TRBD1. Germline V gives CDR1 SGHRS, CDR2 YFSETQ. The CDR3 loop spans 14 amino acids. Trimming at V came to 6 bases and at J to 2 bases, leaving 5 bases not matched to a gene. CDR3 amino acids: CASTVGQGQETQYF. CDR3 coding DNA: TGCGCCAGCACCGTTGGACAGGGGCAAGAGACCCAGTACTTC.

V usage is TRBV29-1 and J usage is TRBJ2-7; 7 bases agree with TRBD1. The CDR3 runs 13 residues. CDR1 is SQVTM and CDR2 is ANQGSEA in the germline V gene. V shed 6 bases, J shed 6 bases, and the junction held 11 bases outside the gene matches. CDR3 sequence reads: CSVRTTGDSEQYF. CDR3 DNA sequence: TGCAGCGTCCGTACTACAGGGGATTCCGAGCAGTACTTC.

The chain has TRBV7-9 and TRBJ1-4; D not certain. The germline CDR1 and CDR2 sequences are SEHNR and FQNEAQ (reference sequence). This CDR3 has 15 residues. The V and J ends lost 5 bases and 4 bases respectively, with 14 bases between them. The CDR3 region is CASSLTPRNNEKLFF. CDR3 DNA: TGTGCCAGCAGCCTGACCCCCAGAAATAATGAAAAACTGTTTTTT.

The genes are TRBV9 and TRBJ1-2; D is perhaps TRBD1 (6 bases). The V gene's germline CDR1 is SGDLS and CDR2 YYNGEE. The CDR3 covers 17 residues. Between the trimmed V and J ends, which lost 0 bases and 2 bases, there was a span of 17 bases. CDR3 sequence reads: CASSVALGASSNYGYTF. The CDR3 coding sequence is TGTGCCAGCAGCGTAGCTCTGGGGGCGTCTAGCAACTATGGCTACACCTTC.

V is TRBV28 and J is TRBJ2-5; the D gene could be TRBD1 or TRBD2 (5 bases each). CDR3 length: 15 residues. V was clipped by 5 bases and J by 0 bases, with 13 bases between them. Per germline, CDR1 MDHEN and CDR2 SYDVKM. The CDR3 DNA reads TGTGCCAGCAGTGTCAGGGAGTCGTACCAAGAGACCCAGTACTTC. Residues: CASSVRESYQETQYF.

The CDR3 region has the DNA TGCGCCACCGGGATAGGGGAGAAGTACTTC. It codes for CATGIGEKYF. The rearrangement links TRBV10-2 to TRBJ2-7; D might be TRBD1 or TRBD2, each matching 5 bases. Germline V gene lookup returns CDR1 WSHSY and CDR2 SAAADI. The CDR3 runs to 10 residues. Trimming removed 10 bases at V and 11 bases at J, with 15 bases between.

CDR3 in amino acids: CASSPELAHTGELFF. The CDR3 DNA is TGTGCCAGCAGCCCCGAACTAGCGCACACCGGGGAGCTGTTTTTT. The V and J genes are TRBV9 and TRBJ2-2; 7 nucleotides line up with TRBD2. J was trimmed by 3 bases and V by 4 bases; bases with no gene match: 6. CDR3 length equals 15 residues. Germline CDR1 is SGDLS and CDR2 is YYNGEE. The variable domain in full, with the rest retrieved from reference TRBV9 and TRBJ2-2, is DSGVTQTPKHLITATGQRVTLRCSPRSGDLSVYWYQQSLDQGLQFLIQYYNGEERAKGNILERFSAQQFPDLHSELNLSSLELGDSALYFCASSPELAHTGELFFGEGSRLTVL.

This clone showed up just a few times. The chain joins TRBV30 to TRBJ1-1, with unresolved D. CDR1 is GTSNPN, CDR2 SVGIG, per germline (reference sequence). The CDR3 is 13 amino acids. Trimming removed 5 bases at V and 1 base at J, with 11 bases between. The CDR3, as DNA: TGTGCCTGGGGGAGGTGGGGGAACACTGAAGCTTTCTTT. Its translation: CAWGRWGNTEAFF.

The rearrangement joins TRBV5-1 to TRBJ1-1; TRBD1 matches 9 bases. Trimming removed 3 bases from V and 1 base from J; junction bases left unmatched: 4. Germline V CDR1 and CDR2: SGHRS, YFSETQ. The CDR3 loop spans 15 amino acids. DNA of the CDR3: TGCGCCAGCAGCTCTACAGGGGGCACGAACACTGAAGCTTTCTTT. Protein product: CASSSTGGTNTEAFF. Filled out from reference TRBV5-1 and TRBJ1-1, the complete variable domain reads KAGVTQTPRYLIKTRGQQVTLSCSPISGHRSVSWYQQTPGQGLQFLFEYFSETQRNKGNFPGRFSGRQFSNSRSEMNVSTLELGDSALYLCASSSTGGTNTEAFFGQGTRLTVV.

The CDR3 nucleotides read TGCGCCAGCAGCCAAACTAGCCGGGCCTCCTACGAGCAGTACTTC. Residues: CASSQTSRASYEQYF. J is TRBJ2-7 and V is TRBV5-1; tentatively, D is TRBD2 (6 bases). This CDR3 comprises 15 residues. The V end lost 4 bases, the J end lost 0 bases, and 14 bases lay between the germline ends. Germline CDR1 is SGHRS and CDR2 is YFSETQ.

The chain carries TRBV2 and TRBJ2-1; D gene ambiguous. Germline assignment: CDR1 SNHLY and CDR2 FYNNEI. CDR3 length: 13 residues. V dropped 4 bases and J dropped 5 bases, with 9 bases sitting between them. The CDR3 DNA is TGTGCCAGCAGTGGGGGATCTAACAATGAGCAGTTCTTC. Encoded protein: CASSGGSNNEQFF.

The chain joins TRBV6-5 to TRBJ2-7, with 7 bases identical to TRBD1. CDR3 size: 14 residues. Germline V gene lookup returns CDR1 MNHEY and CDR2 SVGAGI. Trimming cost V 5 bases and J 6 bases; bases outside gene matches: 10. In DNA form, the CDR3 reads TGTGCCAGCAGTGAGGGGGCCCCTCGGGCCGAGCAGTACTTC. This encodes CASSEGAPRAEQYF.

The chain employs TRBV30 and TRBJ2-7; 7 nucleotides match TRBD1. Germline loops: CDR1 GTSNPN, CDR2 SVGIG (reference sequence). The length of the CDR3 is 12 residues. After removal of 3 bases from V and 4 bases from J, the junction contained 3 bases not matched to a gene. The CDR3: CAWRTGYYEQYF. The CDR3 bases are TGTGCCTGGAGGACAGGGTATTACGAGCAGTACTTC.

This chain joins TRBV5-1 and TRBJ2-3; 10 bases are a match to TRBD2. The germline CDR1 and CDR2 sequences are SGHRS and YFSETQ. Trimming cost V 3 bases and J 6 bases; bases outside gene matches: 7. The CDR3 runs 15 residues. This chain's CDR3 is CASSSLTSGEDTQYF. CDR3 nucleotides: TGCGCCAGCAGCTCCCTTACTAGCGGGGAGGATACGCAGTATTTT.

The genes are TRBV7-2 and TRBJ1-4, with TRBD1 matching over 7 bases. The CDR3 has 17 residues. Germline V gives CDR1 SGHTA, CDR2 FQGNSA. The V and J ends lost 1 base and 4 bases, in that order; junction bases with no gene match: 9. The CDR3 region has the DNA TGTGCCAGCAGCTTAGAGGGGAGGGGGCGAGGTAATGAAAAACTGTTTTTT. Encoded protein: CASSLEGRGRGNEKLFF.

The rearrangement links TRBV5-4 to TRBJ2-1, with 13 bases fitting TRBD2. The CDR3 loop spans 18 amino acids. The germline V gene has CDR1 SGHNT and CDR2 YYREEE (reference sequence). V gave up 0 bases and J gave up 6 bases; unmatched junction bases: 9. CDR3: CASSLAALAGGRGNEQFF. CDR3 DNA: TGTGCCAGCAGCTTGGCCGCACTAGCGGGAGGGCGGGGCAATGAGCAGTTCTTC.

Concerning this clone itself: Other nucleotide sequences from this sample produce the same CDR3. The V and J genes are TRBV5-1 and TRBJ2-5; 9 positions match TRBD2. The CDR3 runs to 15 residues. The germline CDR1 and CDR2 sequences are SGHRS and YFSETQ. V dropped 0 bases and J dropped 4; count of bases not matched to a gene: 4. The CDR3 here is CASSLVSGRRETQYF. The CDR3 DNA reads TGCGCCAGCAGCTTGGTTAGCGGGAGAAGAGAGACCCAGTACTTC.